Each of the 24 T cell receptor beta chains below was sequenced from the same sample in a study of cytomegalovirus exposure and HLA in healthy donors. Amplification used 60 Vbeta primers and 13 Jbeta primers. The data were produced by immunoSEQ multiplex PCR, yet TCRdb's version contains in-frame clones alone and is incomplete. Of about 220,000 clones in the sample, 60% to 80% were seen once. The specimen sequenced was PBMCs. Every receptor here comes from a young woman in good health and CMV-seronegative.

V gene TRBV6-5 combines with J gene TRBJ1-2; D is possibly TRBD1 (5 bases). Germline lookup yields CDR1 MNHEY and CDR2 SVGAGI. The CDR3 is 13 amino acids. V was clipped by 5 bases and J by 6 bases, with 13 bases between them. The CDR3 reads CASSLDRFNGYTF. The CDR3 DNA follows: TGTGCCAGCAGTCTCGACAGATTTAATGGCTACACCTTC.

The J gene is TRBJ1-4, the V gene TRBV19, with a possible D match to TRBD1 (6 bases). The CDR3 covers 16 residues. Germline loops: CDR1 LNHDA, CDR2 SQIVND (reference sequence). V was cut by 0 bases and J by 5 bases, with 13 bases left in between. The CDR3 here is CASSIDRGAKNEKLFF. In nucleotides, the CDR3 is TGTGCCAGTAGTATAGATCGGGGGGCGAAGAATGAAAAACTGTTTTTT.

This clone was observed a few times. The junction does not match germline at one end; this may be a read error. The chain has TRBV14 and TRBJ2-5; a weak D match, TRBD1 (5 bases). CDR3 length equals 12 residues. Germline CDR1 SGHDN, CDR2 FVKESK. The CDR3 DNA reads TGTGCCAGCAGCCCGACAGTCAGCTCCTACAACTTC. Amino acids: CASSPTVSSYNF.

The CDR3 sequence is CASSRDFRPDTQYF. The CDR3 bases are TGTGCCAGCAGCAGGGACTTCCGCCCCGATACGCAGTATTTT. The V gene is TRBV5-4, the J gene TRBJ2-3, with D maybe TRBD2 (6 bases). Trimming cost V 4 bases and J 6 bases, with 15 bases left between them. The germline gives CDR1 SGHNT, CDR2 YYREEE (reference sequence). The CDR3 sequence is 14 residues long. Complete variable domain (other parts from reference TRBV5-4 and TRBJ2-3): ETGVTQSPTHLIKTRGQQVTLRCSSQSGHNTVSWYQQALGQGPQFIFQYYREEENGRGNFPPRFSGLQFPNYSSELNVNALELDDSALYLCASSRDFRPDTQYFGPGTRLTVL.

The V call is TRBV5-1, the J call TRBJ1-2; no firm D call. Trimming shortened V by 3 bases and J by 3 bases, and 9 bases separated the two germline ends. CDR1 is SGHRS, CDR2 YFSETQ, per germline. CDR3 length: 13 amino acids. The CDR3 protein is CASSSGSYYGYTF. The DNA for the CDR3 is TGCGCCAGCAGCTCCGGGTCCTACTATGGCTACACCTTC. The variable domain in full, completed from reference TRBV5-1 and TRBJ1-2, reads KAGVTQTPRYLIKTRGQQVTLSCSPISGHRSVSWYQQTPGQGLQFLFEYFSETQRNKGNFPGRFSGRQFSNSRSEMNVSTLELGDSALYLCASSSGSYYGYTFGSGTRLTVV.

This clone was counted only a few times. The chain has TRBV19 and TRBJ1-1; D remains unclear. The CDR3 consists of 14 residues. Germline V gene sequence: CDR1 LNHDA, CDR2 SQIVND (reference sequence). V lost 6 bases, J lost 0 bases, and 11 bases lay in between. CDR3 region: CASSRRDLNTEAFF. CDR3 nucleotide sequence: TGTGCCAGTAGCCGGAGAGATTTGAACACTGAAGCTTTCTTT.

The CDR3 nucleotides read TGTGCCAGCAGTCGGGACAGGGACACTGAAGCTTTCTTT. Translated, it gives CASSRDRDTEAFF. The chain uses TRBV5-4 and TRBJ1-1, with 9 bases that match TRBD1. This CDR3 is 13 amino acids long. The J segment lost 3 bases and the V segment lost 5 bases, leaving 2 bases of the junction unmatched. CDR1 SGHNT and CDR2 YYREEE come from the germline V gene (reference sequence). Full variable domain (outside the CDR3, taken from reference TRBV5-4 and TRBJ1-1): ETGVTQSPTHLIKTRGQQVTLRCSSQSGHNTVSWYQQALGQGPQFIFQYYREEENGRGNFPPRFSGLQFPNYSSELNVNALELDDSALYLCASSRDRDTEAFFGQGTRLTVV.

This rearrangement joins TRBV10-2 to TRBJ2-7, with 10 bases that match TRBD1. The CDR3 length is 13 residues. V shed 4 bases and J 3 bases; nucleotides not matched to a gene: 0. Germline V gene lookup returns CDR1 WSHSY and CDR2 SAAADI. This chain's CDR3 is CASSGTGGYEQYF. The CDR3 nucleotides are TGCGCCAGCAGTGGGACAGGGGGCTACGAGCAGTACTTC.

The chain recombines TRBV15 with TRBJ2-1; 14 bases align to TRBD2. The V gene's germline CDR1 is LNHNV and CDR2 YYDKDF (reference sequence). After removal of 0 bases from V and 3 bases from J, the junction contained 10 bases not matched to a gene. This CDR3 spans 20 amino acids. CDR3 region: CATSRDGTSGSPGHYNEQFF. The DNA for the CDR3 is TGTGCCACCAGCAGAGACGGGACTAGCGGGAGTCCAGGGCACTACAATGAGCAGTTCTTC.

V gene TRBV4-1 combines with J gene TRBJ2-2; 9 nucleotides line up with TRBD1. With 0 bases clipped from V and 5 bases from J, the junction kept 4 bases outside the gene matches. The CDR3 is 16 amino acids. Germline CDR1 reads MGHRA; CDR2 reads YSYEKL. Here the CDR3 DNA reads TGCGCCAGCAGCCAAGATGGGACAGGGTTGACCGGGGAGCTGTTTTTT. Protein product: CASSQDGTGLTGELFF.

The chain combines TRBV7-8 with TRBJ1-1, with TRBD1 as a possible D gene (5 bases). The germline V gene has CDR1 SGHVS and CDR2 FQNEAQ. The CDR3 runs 13 residues. V lost 5 bases, J lost 12 bases, and 19 bases lay in between. CDR3 sequence (DNA): TGTGCCAGCAGCCACATCTGGGGGGAGATACCTTTCTTT. This translates into CASSHIWGEIPFF.

The chain combines TRBV5-1 with TRBJ2-1; TRBD2 aligns across 7 bases. The V and J ends lost 4 bases and 4 bases, in that order; junction bases with no gene match: 14. The CDR3 is 17 residues long. Germline values: CDR1 SGHRS, CDR2 YFSETQ. The CDR3 is CASSPLSLAGEYNEQFF. The CDR3 DNA follows: TGCGCCAGCAGCCCACTCTCACTGGCGGGAGAGTACAATGAGCAGTTCTTC.

This clone was found once. This chain joins TRBV6-6 and TRBJ2-7; 9 bases align to TRBD1. CDR1 is MNHNY and CDR2 is SVGAGI in the germline V gene (reference sequence). The V segment lost 1 base and the J segment 12 bases; nucleotides outside the gene matches: 4. The CDR3 loop spans 12 amino acids. DNA of the CDR3: TGTGCCAGCAGTTACTTGGGACAGGGTGTGTACTTC. Its translation is CASSYLGQGVYF.

The J gene is TRBJ2-2, the V gene TRBV18; the match to TRBD1 covers 8 bases. The CDR3 covers 19 residues. Germline lookup yields CDR1 KGHSH and CDR2 LQKENI. V gave up 2 bases and J gave up 4 bases; unmatched junction bases: 15. CDR3 DNA sequence: TGTGCCAGCTCACCAAATGTGTTGGCAGGGGGCCGCGGCACCGGGGAGCTGTTTTTT. Protein product: CASSPNVLAGGRGTGELFF.

The chain joins TRBV30 to TRBJ1-2; D remains unclear. CDR1 and CDR2 from the germline V gene are GTSNPN and SVGIG (reference sequence). With 7 bases removed from V and 2 bases from J, the gap between germline ends came to 14 bases. The CDR3 is 13 residues long. CDR3 sequence (DNA): TGTGCCTACGTAGCCCTCACGAACTATGGCTACACCTTC. It encodes CAYVALTNYGYTF. Full variable domain (missing parts from reference TRBV30 and TRBJ1-2): SQTIHQWPATLVQPVGSPLSLECTVEGTSNPNLYWYRQAAGRGLQLLFYSVGIGQISSEVPQNLSASRPQDRQFILSSKKLLLSDSGFYLCAYVALTNYGYTFGSGTRLTVV.

V usage is TRBV5-4 and J usage is TRBJ1-1, with a weak D call TRBD1 (5 bases). Per the germline V gene, CDR1 is SGHNT and CDR2 is YYREEE (reference sequence). V was trimmed by 5 bases and J by 1 base, leaving 15 bases between them. The CDR3 consists of 15 residues. In DNA, the CDR3 is TGTGCCAGCAGTTACGGTACAGGACGGAACACTGAAGCTTTCTTT. Its translation: CASSYGTGRNTEAFF.

V usage is TRBV10-2 and J usage is TRBJ2-2; no reliable D call. Germline V gives CDR1 WSHSY, CDR2 SAAADI. The V gene lost 6 bases and the J gene lost 1 base, with 6 bases spanning the gap. The CDR3 extends over 13 amino acids. Here the CDR3 DNA reads TGCGCCAGCAGATCTGTGAACACCGGGGAGCTGTTTTTT. It specifies CASRSVNTGELFF.

This chain links TRBV6-5 with TRBJ2-2, with D unresolved. The CDR3 has 14 amino acids. Germline V lookup: CDR1 MNHEY, CDR2 SVGAGI. Trimming cost V 4 bases and J 3 bases, with 9 bases left between them. CDR3 in amino acids: CASSSLSDTGELFF. The CDR3 bases are TGTGCCAGCAGTTCCCTCTCCGACACCGGGGAGCTGTTTTTT.

The chain recombines TRBV5-4 with TRBJ2-3, with D perhaps matching TRBD1 (6 bases). Germline V gene data show CDR1 as SGHNT and CDR2 as YYREEE (reference sequence). V was pared by 4 bases and J by 3 bases, with 9 bases between. The length of the CDR3 is 13 residues. The CDR3: CASSPGQTDTQYF. The CDR3 coding sequence is TGTGCCAGCAGCCCAGGACAGACAGATACGCAGTATTTT.

J is TRBJ2-5 and V is TRBV7-9; 12 nucleotides line up with TRBD1. V trimming: 3 bases; J trimming: 11 bases; junction bases outside the gene matches: 7. The CDR3 length is 14 residues. The germline gives CDR1 SEHNR, CDR2 FQNEAQ (reference sequence). The DNA of the CDR3 is TGTGCCAGCAGCTTTAGGGACAGGGGGCTTGAGCAGTACTTC. It is translated as CASSFRDRGLEQYF.

This clone occurred a few times. The chain links TRBV6-4 to TRBJ2-1; TRBD2 aligns across 10 bases. Trimming took 7 bases from V and 8 from J; bases not matched to a gene: 14. The CDR3 contains 16 residues. Germline V gives CDR1 MRHNA, CDR2 SNTAGT. Written as DNA, the CDR3 is TGTGCCAGCACCCCAAGCCCTGCTAGCGGGAGTGATGAGCAGTTCTTC. It is translated as CASTPSPASGSDEQFF.

CDR3 protein: CAWSKTGWGSPLHF. The CDR3 region has the DNA TGTGCCTGGAGTAAGACAGGGTGGGGTTCACCCCTCCACTTT. V gene TRBV30 combines with J gene TRBJ1-6, with 7 bases identical to TRBD1. This CDR3 is built from 14 residues. The V gene end was trimmed by 2 bases and the J gene end by 9 bases; junction bases not matched to a gene: 7. Per the germline V gene, CDR1 is GTSNPN and CDR2 is SVGIG (reference sequence).

The rearrangement uses TRBV6-1 and TRBJ2-3, with a weak D call TRBD2 (5 bases). The CDR3 loop spans 14 amino acids. Trimming took 7 bases from V and 4 from J, leaving 15 bases between them. CDR1 MNHNS and CDR2 SASEGT come from the germline V gene. CDR3 loop: CASIPLASSDTQYF. In DNA, the CDR3 is TGTGCCAGCATCCCCTTAGCGAGTTCAGATACGCAGTATTTT.

The chain uses TRBV10-2 and TRBJ1-1; D is unresolved. The CDR3 sequence is 14 residues long. The V gene's germline CDR1 is WSHSY and CDR2 SAAADI. V lost 8 bases, J lost 7 bases, and 20 bases lay in between. CDR3 loop: CASWRGIGLVEAFF. The CDR3 DNA sequence: TGCGCCAGCTGGCGGGGAATTGGTCTGGTTGAAGCTTTCTTT.